A selection of T cell receptor beta chains follows, all from one sample in a study of T cell responses to AZD1222 COVID-19 vaccine. Data came from immunoSEQ multiplex PCR; TCRdb stores just in-frame clones and leaves some out. The sample lists 120,000 to 150,000 clones; roughly nine tenths were seen once. The sequencing used peripheral blood, collected 28 days after the second AZD1222 dose. All receptors derive from an adult who received the AZD1222 COVID-19 vaccine. Each CDR3 is given with its conserved first and last residue. The D gene is left open where the match is weak. Expanded clones get a size class; other rows say once, few or many, or leave the size out.

v_call	j_call	clone_size	d_call	cdr3_nt	cdr3_aa
TRBV7-9	TRBJ1-1	-	-	TGTGCCAGCAGCTTACAGGGTACGAACACTGAAGCTTTCTTT	CASSLQGTNTEAFF
TRBV2	TRBJ1-6	-	-	TGTGCCAGCACCCGGACGTATAATTCACCCCTCCACTTT	CASTRTYNSPLHF
TRBV15	TRBJ1-2	-	TRBD1	TGTGCCACCAGCGCTCGGAGGGGGCAGGATGGCTACACCTTC	CATSARRGQDGYTF
TRBV6-2/TRBV6-3	TRBJ2-7	-	-	TGTGCCAGCAGTCCGCGGGGAGGCTTCTCCTACGAGCAGTACTTC	CASSPRGGFSYEQYF
TRBV7-3	TRBJ2-3	-	-	TGTGCCAGCAGCTTGCAGGGATCCGGAGATACGCAGTATTTT	CASSLQGSGDTQYF
TRBV5-4	TRBJ1-1	-	TRBD1	TGTGCCAGCAGCCCGATGACAGGGCAGAACACTGAAGCTTTCTTT	CASSPMTGQNTEAFF
TRBV21-1	TRBJ1-6	-	-	TGTGCCAACCTATCGGGACAGGATTATAATTCACCCCTCCACTTT	CANLSGQDYNSPLHF
TRBV29-1	TRBJ1-1	-	TRBD1	TGCAGCGTTCCGGGACAGGGGGCGGCTGAAGCTTTCTTT	CSVPGQGAAEAFF
TRBV7-2	TRBJ2-3	-	TRBD2	TGTGCCAGCAGCTTAGGGGGGGAGGGTACGCAGTATTTT	CASSLGGEGTQYF
TRBV5-5	TRBJ2-7	-	TRBD2	TGTGCCAGCAGCTTTCTTACGACTAGCGGAGATTATACCTACGAGCAGTACTTC	CASSFLTTSGDYTYEQYF
TRBV30	TRBJ2-3	-	TRBD1	TGTGCCTGCGTGACAGGGGGTATTAGCACAGATACGCAGTATTTT	CACVTGGISTDTQYF
TRBV30	TRBJ1-5	-	TRBD1	TGTGCCTGGACCGCAGGGGGCAGGGAGCCCCAGCATTTT	CAWTAGGREPQHF
TRBV7-6	TRBJ1-2	-	-	TGTGCCAGCAGCCCGCGTCAGGGAATAACTAACTATGGCTACACCTTC	CASSPRQGITNYGYTF
TRBV24-1	TRBJ1-2	-	-	TGTGCCACCAGCCACAATCCGGGAGATGGCTACACCTTC	CATSHNPGDGYTF
TRBV18	TRBJ1-5	-	-	TGTGCCAGCTCACCTCCCGGGCCCAGCAATCAGCCCCAGCATTTT	CASSPPGPSNQPQHF
TRBV7-3	TRBJ2-6	-	-	TGTGCCAGCAGCTTAACAGGCGGAACCTCTGGGGCCAACGTCCTGACTTTC	CASSLTGGTSGANVLTF
TRBV5-6	TRBJ1-2	-	-	TGTGCCAGCAGCAGGGGGAGGGCTAACTATGGCTACACCTTC	CASSRGRANYGYTF
TRBV5-1	TRBJ2-1	-	TRBD1	TGCGCCAGCAGCTTGGGGACAGGCACGGTCTACAATGAGCAGTTCTTC	CASSLGTGTVYNEQFF
TRBV5-6	TRBJ1-5	-	TRBD1	TGTGCCAGCAGCTTGGGCAGGGGGCTCAATCAGCCCCAGCATTTT	CASSLGRGLNQPQHF
TRBV30	TRBJ2-2	-	-	TGTGCCTGGAGTCTCAGGGGAACCACCGGGGAGCTGTTTTTT	CAWSLRGTTGELFF
TRBV11-2	TRBJ1-1	once	-	TGTGCCAGCAGCTTAAGCCCCGGCAAGAACACTGAAGCTTTCTTT	CASSLSPGKNTEAFF
TRBV7-9	TRBJ2-7	few	-	TGTGCCAGCAGCCTCGGGACGGGCGAGCAGTACTTC	CASSLGTGEQYF
TRBV6-5	TRBJ1-3	-	-	TGTGCCAGCAGCTCCCTAGGTGGCTCTGGAAACACCATATATTTT	CASSSLGGSGNTIYF
TRBV10-3	TRBJ1-6	-	-	TGTGCCATAGGACAGAACTATAATTCACCCCTCCACTTT	CAIGQNYNSPLHF
TRBV3-1/TRBV3-2	TRBJ1-3	-	-	TGTGCCAGCAGCCAAGCACTCAGCTCTGGAAACACCATATATTTT	CASSQALSSGNTIYF
TRBV18	TRBJ1-3	-	-	TGTGCCAGCTCACCACGCCAGGGGATTTCTGGAAACACCATATATTTT	CASSPRQGISGNTIYF
TRBV15	TRBJ1-1	-	-	TGTGCCACCAGCACTCAGGGACGACAATTGGGCACTGAAGCTTTCTTT	CATSTQGRQLGTEAFF
TRBV11-2	TRBJ1-6	-	-	TGTGCCAGCAGCTTAGTAGACAATCGGGGTTCACCCCTCCACTTT	CASSLVDNRGSPLHF
TRBV3-1/TRBV3-2	TRBJ1-5	-	-	TGTGCCAGCAGTCCATACAGGGCCAACCTCGCCTATAGCAATCAGCCCCAGCATTTT	CASSPYRANLAYSNQPQHF
TRBV14	TRBJ1-1	-	-	TGTGCCAGCAGCCAAGAAGGGAGCAGCCTAAAAGCTTTCTTT	CASSQEGSSLKAFF
TRBV24-1	TRBJ1-1	few	TRBD1	TGTGCCACCAGTGACCCCAGGACAGGAGGCACTGAAGCTTTCTTT	CATSDPRTGGTEAFF
TRBV7-2	TRBJ1-5	-	-	TGTGCCAGCAGACGAGACAGCTCGGGCAATCAGCCCCAGCATTTT	CASRRDSSGNQPQHF
TRBV28	TRBJ1-1	-	-	TGTGCCAGCAGTTTAATCCCAGGGCCCCTGGGCACTGAAGCTTTCTTT	CASSLIPGPLGTEAFF
TRBV7-2	TRBJ1-5	-	-	TGTGCCAGCAGCCTCGGACAAGCCCGGGGTGATCAGCCCCAGCATTTT	CASSLGQARGDQPQHF
TRBV5-1	TRBJ1-4	-	TRBD1	TGCGCCAGCAGCCTAGACAGGGGAACGGAGGAAAAACTGTTTTTT	CASSLDRGTEEKLFF
TRBV10-3	TRBJ1-1	-	TRBD1	TGTGCCATCAGTCCATCCGGACAGGAGGGCACTGAAGCTTTCTTT	CAISPSGQEGTEAFF
TRBV6-2/TRBV6-3	TRBJ1-5	-	-	TGTGCCAGCAGTTCTGTAGGGCAGATCAATCAGCCCCAGCATTTT	CASSSVGQINQPQHF
TRBV24-1	TRBJ2-1	-	TRBD2	TGTGCCACCAGTGATGCTACTAGCGGCTCCTACAATGAGCAGTTCTTC	CATSDATSGSYNEQFF
TRBV18	TRBJ2-7	-	-	TGTGCCAGCTCACGAGACCACGGGGACTACGAGCAGTACTTC	CASSRDHGDYEQYF
TRBV30	TRBJ1-4	-	TRBD1	TGTGCCTGGACCGCAGGGGGGGGAGAAAAACTGTTTTTT	CAWTAGGGEKLFF